The source of this T cell receptor beta chain is a study of radiotherapy plus CTLA-4 blockade in lung cancer. Method: immunoSEQ multiplex PCR; TCRdb's copy keeps in-frame clones and lacks some. In the table there are about 95,000 clones, 80% to 85% of which are singletons. This CDR3 is 13 amino acids long. V lost 7 bases, J lost 7 bases, and 13 bases lay in between. CDR1 and CDR2 from the germline V gene are PRHDT and FYEKMQ (reference sequence). The rearrangement links TRBV13 to TRBJ1-4; D not resolved. Sequences were derived from peripheral blood, sampled from a patient treated with radiotherapy plus ipilimumab. The clonotype was recovered from a human donor with non-small cell lung cancer who had a partial response to radiotherapy plus ipilimumab. The CDR3 reads CASNSRFGEKLFF. In nucleotides, the CDR3 is TGTGCCAGCAACTCCCGGTTTGGTGAAAAACTGTTTTTT.